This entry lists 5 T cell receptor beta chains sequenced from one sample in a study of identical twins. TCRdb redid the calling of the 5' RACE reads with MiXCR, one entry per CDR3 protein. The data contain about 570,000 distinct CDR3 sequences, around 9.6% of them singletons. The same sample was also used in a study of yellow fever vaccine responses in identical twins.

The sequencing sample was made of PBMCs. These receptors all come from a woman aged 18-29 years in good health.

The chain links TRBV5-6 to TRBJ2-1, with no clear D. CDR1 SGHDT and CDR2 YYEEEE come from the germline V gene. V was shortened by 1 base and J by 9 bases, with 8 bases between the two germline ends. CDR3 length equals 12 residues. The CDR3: CASSLQVIEQFF. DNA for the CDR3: TGTGCCAGCAGCTTGCAGGTTATTGAGCAGTTCTTC.

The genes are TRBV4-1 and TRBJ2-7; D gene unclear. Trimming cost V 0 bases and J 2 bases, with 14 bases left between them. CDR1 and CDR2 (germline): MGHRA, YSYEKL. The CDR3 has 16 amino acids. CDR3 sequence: CASSQDFASRAYEQYF. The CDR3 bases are TGCGCCAGCAGCCAAGATTTTGCTAGTCGAGCCTACGAGCAGTACTTC.

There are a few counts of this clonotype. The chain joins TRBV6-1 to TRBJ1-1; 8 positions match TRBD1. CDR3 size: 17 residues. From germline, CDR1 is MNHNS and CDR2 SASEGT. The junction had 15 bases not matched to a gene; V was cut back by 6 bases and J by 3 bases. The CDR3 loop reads CASRRGQGGPGDTEAFF. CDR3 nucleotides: TGTGCCAGCAGACGTGGACAGGGAGGCCCTGGGGACACTGAAGCTTTCTTT.

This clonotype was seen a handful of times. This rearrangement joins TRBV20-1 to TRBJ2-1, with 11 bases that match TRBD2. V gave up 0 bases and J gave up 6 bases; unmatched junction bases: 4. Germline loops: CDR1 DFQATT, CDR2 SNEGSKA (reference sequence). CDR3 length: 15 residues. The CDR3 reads CSARDLLAGVNEQFF. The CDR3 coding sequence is TGCAGTGCTAGAGATCTACTAGCGGGAGTCAATGAGCAGTTCTTC.

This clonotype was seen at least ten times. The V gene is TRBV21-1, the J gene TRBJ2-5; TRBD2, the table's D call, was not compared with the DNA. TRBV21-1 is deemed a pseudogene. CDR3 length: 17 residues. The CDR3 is CATILAGAPPKQETQYF. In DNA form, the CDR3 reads TGTGCCACCATACTAGCGGGGGCCCCCCCTAAACAAGAGACCCAGTACTTC.